This TCR beta chain was captured by sequencing in a study of human T cells and chemical hapten exposure. Background on the study: Investigators sensitized approximately 2 cm by approximately 2 cm of upper inner arm skin with 2% DPC.

The library tagged each cDNA molecule with unique molecular identifiers. In TCRdb, the RACE reads were re-called with MiXCR into one record per CDR3 protein. The table shows 150,000 to 200,000 distinct CDR3 sequences, with almost 30% occurring only once. Documented time point: pre-sensitization, week 0. Treatment: therapeutic diphenylcyclopropenone sensitization with weekly scalp DPC. Concerning this clonotype itself: Its specificity is unknown. A much larger clonotype is one base distant, so this may be a read error.

Study results and caveats: TCRs whose frequency exceeded 1 in 1000 remained the same following DPC sensitization. The presence of alopecia in the donors means their immune response may differ from healthy people's.

This sequence was found in a woman younger than 45 with alopecia areata. Some clones in this sample may be carry-over from other donors' samples. Sequenced here: whole blood, sampled in connection with sensitization to the hapten diphenylcyclopropenone (DPC).

For the CDR3, the DNA is TGCAGCGCACGGACCACTTTATCCAATGAGCAGTTCTTC. Translating gives CSARTTLSNEQFF. This sequence joins TRBV29-1 and TRBJ2-1; D remains ambiguous. CDR3 size: 13 residues. V was cut by 7 bases and J by 6 bases, with 16 bases left in between. Germline CDR1 SQVTM, CDR2 ANQGSEA.